Listed here are 32 T cell receptor beta chains from one sample, sequenced in a study of shared clonotypes between healthy human individuals (dated by TCRdb to 2018 to 2020). Library method: the immunoSEQ multiplex PCR assay. The clones in this table, taken by TCRdb from immuneACCESS, are in-frame only. Not every clone is retained; where verified, under half of the shortfall comes from an unresolved V gene, and the cause of the rest is unknown. The sample table shows approximately 810,000 clones, and more than 85% are seen once. Under 30% of the sample comes from the top ten. For the CD8 naive samples, CD45RO-negative cells were positively selected for CCR7, yielding a CD45RA+CCR7+ population from which TemRA cells were excluded. Sequencing used naive CD8+ T cells sorted from blood. The sample's cell subset or site label, in plain terms: CD45RA+CCR7+. The receptors shown here come from a man aged 30 to 39 in good health.

This chain uses TRBV29-1 with TRBJ2-2; TRBD2 might be the D (6 bases). This CDR3 spans 13 amino acids. V shed 3 bases and J shed 6 bases, with 11 bases lying between them. CDR1 is SQVTM and CDR2 is ANQGSEA in the germline V gene. CDR3 sequence reads: CSVDGGMAGELFF. The DNA of the CDR3 is TGCAGCGTTGATGGCGGGATGGCCGGGGAGCTGTTTTTT.

The chain employs TRBV7-9 and TRBJ2-5, with D maybe TRBD2 (5 bases). V was shortened by 4 bases and J by 4 bases, with 19 bases between the two germline ends. CDR1 and CDR2 (germline): SEHNR, FQNEAQ (reference sequence). The CDR3 length is 16 residues. CDR3 DNA sequence: TGTGCCAGCAGCTCCGGGGAGCCAGCACTTCTAGAGACCCAGTACTTC. As protein: CASSSGEPALLETQYF.

The V and J genes are TRBV2 and TRBJ2-7; 8 bases are shared with TRBD2. The length of the CDR3 is 16 residues. With 5 bases clipped from V and 2 bases from J, the junction kept 11 bases outside the gene matches. Germline V gene data show CDR1 as SNHLY and CDR2 as FYNNEI. CDR3 DNA sequence: TGTGCCAGCAGTCCCTCGCCGGGACTAGAGGCCTACGAGCAGTACTTC. It specifies CASSPSPGLEAYEQYF.

The chain carries TRBV7-2 and TRBJ2-7; D call uncertain. This CDR3 is built from 12 residues. V was clipped by 4 bases and J by 7 bases, with 11 bases between them. Germline CDR1 reads SGHTA; CDR2 reads FQGNSA. CDR3: CASSSKLREQYF. The CDR3 nucleotides read TGTGCCAGCAGCTCAAAGTTGAGGGAGCAGTACTTC.

This clone appeared a few times. The V and J genes are TRBV19 and TRBJ2-1; the D gene is possibly TRBD2 (7 bases). Deletions cut 2 bases from V and 3 bases from J, with 11 bases between. Germline V gene data show CDR1 as LNHDA and CDR2 as SQIVND (reference sequence). This CDR3 is 15 amino acids long. CDR3 bases: TGTGCCAGTAGTATACGAGCGGGACACTACAATGAGCAGTTCTTC. Encoded protein: CASSIRAGHYNEQFF.

Of note for this clone: The sample contains more than one DNA sequence encoding this CDR3. CDR3 protein: CASSYRQTYEQYF. CDR3 sequence (DNA): TGTGCCAGTAGTTATCGACAGACCTACGAGCAGTACTTC. V usage is TRBV19 and J usage is TRBJ2-7; D perhaps matches TRBD1 (5 bases). With 5 bases removed from V and 2 bases from J, the gap between germline ends came to 10 bases. This CDR3 region has 13 residues. CDR1 and CDR2 from the germline V gene are LNHDA and SQIVND (reference sequence).

This rearrangement joins TRBV19 to TRBJ1-5; 7 bases fit TRBD1. This CDR3 is built from 14 residues. Trimming cost V 4 bases and J 0 bases; bases outside gene matches: 0. Germline V lookup: CDR1 LNHDA, CDR2 SQIVND (reference sequence). CDR3 protein: CASSKGASNQPQHF. The CDR3 DNA is TGTGCCAGTAGTAAGGGGGCTAGCAATCAGCCCCAGCATTTT.

The CDR3 DNA follows: TGTGCCAGCAGTTATCATAGCGGCACCGGGGAGCTGTTTTTT. Protein product: CASSYHSGTGELFF. This chain links TRBV6-5 with TRBJ2-2, with D possibly matching TRBD2 (6 bases). Between the trimmed V and J ends, which lost 3 bases and 4 bases, there was a span of 9 bases. The length of the CDR3 is 14 residues. Germline V gene lookup returns CDR1 MNHEY and CDR2 SVGAGI.

The V call is TRBV29-1, the J call TRBJ2-3, with 10 positions matching TRBD1. The trim removed 4 bases at V and 1 base at J, leaving 11 bases unmatched. This CDR3 region has 17 residues. The germline CDR1 and CDR2 sequences are SQVTM and ANQGSEA. CDR3 residues: CSVVFLGQGTRTDTQYF. As DNA, the CDR3 is TGCAGCGTTGTATTTTTGGGACAGGGGACCCGCACAGATACGCAGTATTTT.

V is TRBV2 and J is TRBJ2-1; TRBD2 matches 14 bases. V gave up 5 bases and J gave up 10 bases; unmatched junction bases: 10. Germline V lookup: CDR1 SNHLY, CDR2 FYNNEI. The CDR3 is 16 residues long. CDR3 protein: CASSSPTSGRAGEQFF. The CDR3 nucleotides are TGTGCCAGCAGTTCCCCGACTAGCGGGAGGGCCGGGGAGCAGTTCTTC. Looking up the rest from reference TRBV2 and TRBJ2-1 gives the full variable domain: EPEVTQTPSHQVTQMGQEVILRCVPISNHLYFYWYRQILGQKVEFLVSFYNNEISEKSEIFDDQFSVERPDGSNFTLKIRSTKLEDSAMYFCASSSPTSGRAGEQFFGPGTRLTVL.

The chain carries TRBV9 and TRBJ1-3; no clear D gene. CDR1 and CDR2 from the germline V gene are SGDLS and YYNGEE. The germline V and J ends were trimmed by 0 bases and 4 bases, with 11 bases remaining between them. The CDR3 has 15 amino acids. The CDR3 here is CASSVGTAEGNTIYF. The CDR3 DNA is TGTGCCAGCAGCGTAGGCACCGCGGAGGGAAACACCATATATTTT. Full variable domain (outside the CDR3, taken from reference TRBV9 and TRBJ1-3): DSGVTQTPKHLITATGQRVTLRCSPRSGDLSVYWYQQSLDQGLQFLIQYYNGEERAKGNILERFSAQQFPDLHSELNLSSLELGDSALYFCASSVGTAEGNTIYFGEGSWLTVV.

A single count supports this clone. The chain couples TRBV28 to TRBJ2-7; D is ambiguous. The CDR3 runs to 12 residues. Trimming took off 10 bases at V and 2 bases at J, with 12 bases between the two ends. Germline V CDR1 and CDR2: MDHEN, SYDVKM. CDR3 in amino acids: CATSPLTYEQYF. The DNA of the CDR3 is TGTGCCACCAGCCCGCTGACCTACGAGCAGTACTTC.

V gene TRBV6-6 combines with J gene TRBJ1-1, with D maybe TRBD1 (5 bases). Trimming pared 0 bases from V and 3 bases from J, leaving 11 bases between. Germline-derived CDR1 and CDR2 are MNHNY and SVGAGI (reference sequence). CDR3 length: 15 residues. The CDR3 nucleotides read TGTGCCAGCAGTTACTCGACGGAAGGGGACACTGAAGCTTTCTTT. Translation gives CASSYSTEGDTEAFF.

The chain employs TRBV27 and TRBJ2-2; D is unclear. CDR1 is MNHEY, CDR2 SMNVEV, per germline (reference sequence). The CDR3 sequence is 12 residues long. With 5 bases removed from V and 3 bases from J, the gap between germline ends came to 4 bases. The CDR3 protein is CASSPDTGELFF. The CDR3 DNA is TGTGCCAGCAGTCCCGACACCGGGGAGCTGTTTTTT.

The chain couples TRBV13 to TRBJ2-1, with unresolved D. Trimming took off 1 base at V and 2 bases at J, with 12 bases between the two ends. CDR1 is PRHDT and CDR2 is FYEKMQ in the germline V gene (reference sequence). The CDR3 extends over 16 amino acids. CDR3 residues: CASSLDGSTPYNEQFF. CDR3 DNA: TGTGCCAGCAGCTTAGATGGCAGCACCCCCTACAATGAGCAGTTCTTC.

The rearrangement links TRBV10-1 to TRBJ2-3; 7 bases align to TRBD2. Germline V gives CDR1 WNHNN, CDR2 SYGVQD (reference sequence). Losses at the gene ends were 3 bases for V and 0 bases for J; bases not matched to a gene: 9. The CDR3 is 17 residues long. CDR3 residues: CASSDEESGMSTDTQYF. For the CDR3, the DNA is TGCGCCAGCAGTGATGAAGAGAGCGGGATGAGCACAGATACGCAGTATTTT.

The chain is built from TRBV7-9 and TRBJ2-5, with a tentative D call TRBD1 (5 bases). The J call may be wrong; the DNA end is better matched by TRBJ2-7. Germline V gene sequence: CDR1 SEHNR, CDR2 FQNEAQ (reference sequence). The CDR3 is 13 residues long. The CDR3 protein is CASSVRGSYEQYF. CDR3 DNA: TGTGCCAGCAGCGTAAGGGGTTCCTACGAGCAGTACTTC.

The V and J genes are TRBV6-4 and TRBJ2-2; D uncertain. Trimming pared 3 bases from V and 0 bases from J, leaving 8 bases between. The CDR3 has 15 residues. Germline values: CDR1 MRHNA, CDR2 SNTAGT. This chain's CDR3 is CASSESLANTGELFF. The CDR3 DNA reads TGTGCCAGCAGTGAGAGTCTCGCGAACACCGGGGAGCTGTTTTTT.

About this clone: Other DNA sequences from this sample encode an identical CDR3 as well. The gene calls are TRBV10-3 and TRBJ2-5; 7 nucleotides align to TRBD1. There are 13 residues in the CDR3. J gave up 2 bases and V 4 bases, and 1 base lay outside the gene matches. CDR1 is ENHRY and CDR2 is SYGVKD in the germline V gene. The CDR3 here is CAISGDSQETQYF. Here the CDR3 DNA reads TGTGCCATCAGTGGGGACAGTCAAGAGACCCAGTACTTC.

The count of this clone is one. This chain links TRBV7-9 with TRBJ2-7; D possibly corresponds to TRBD1 (6 bases). Germline CDR1 reads SEHNR; CDR2 reads FQNEAQ (reference sequence). Trimming took off 6 bases at V and 6 bases at J, with 12 bases between the two ends. The CDR3 covers 12 residues. CDR3 amino acids: CASRRDRSEQYF. The CDR3 nucleotides read TGTGCCAGCAGACGAGACAGGTCCGAGCAGTACTTC.

The CDR3 sequence: CASSPPGTSLRGELFF. Here the CDR3 DNA reads TGTGCCAGCTCACCACCAGGGACTAGCCTTCGCGGGGAGCTGTTTTTT. The chain has TRBV18 and TRBJ2-2, with 9 nucleotides matching TRBD2. Unmatched junction bases numbered 6, after V lost 0 bases and J lost 7 bases. This CDR3 is 16 amino acids long. Germline V lookup: CDR1 KGHSH, CDR2 LQKENI.

The gene calls are TRBV28 and TRBJ2-7, with TRBD1 identical over 9 bases. The CDR3 loop spans 15 amino acids. J lost 3 bases, V lost 4 bases, and 7 bases had no gene match. The germline V gene encodes CDR1 MDHEN and CDR2 SYDVKM. CDR3 loop: CASSSPGQGYYEQYF. Here the CDR3 DNA reads TGTGCCAGCAGTTCTCCGGGACAGGGTTACTACGAGCAGTACTTC.

J is TRBJ2-3 and V is TRBV14; the D gene is possibly TRBD1 (6 bases). V was clipped by 0 bases and J by 2 bases, with 9 bases between them. Germline V CDR1 and CDR2: SGHDN, FVKESK. The CDR3 contains 15 residues. CDR3 region: CASSQERDNTDTQYF. DNA of the CDR3: TGTGCCAGCAGCCAAGAACGGGACAACACAGATACGCAGTATTTT.

This chain joins TRBV28 and TRBJ2-7; D is unresolved. Germline CDR1 and CDR2: MDHEN and SYDVKM. V was cut by 6 bases and J by 6 bases, with 12 bases left in between. The CDR3 contains 12 residues. The CDR3 DNA reads TGTGCCAGCAGCCGCCACAGTTCCGAGCAGTACTTC. It is translated as CASSRHSSEQYF.

The chain carries TRBV7-9 and TRBJ2-1; 7 bases are shared with TRBD2. The CDR3 contains 17 residues. CDR1 SEHNR and CDR2 FQNEAQ come from the germline V gene (reference sequence). Germline trimming cut 5 bases from V and 10 bases from J; bases unmatched to any gene: 20. The CDR3: CASSPRLRGGSGIEQFF. The CDR3 DNA reads as TGTGCCAGCAGCCCCAGGTTACGGGGCGGGAGTGGCATCGAGCAGTTCTTC. Full variable domain (remainder filled in from reference TRBV7-9 and TRBJ2-1): DTGVSQNPRHKITKRGQNVTFRCDPISEHNRLYWYRQTLGQGPEFLTYFQNEAQLEKSRLLSDRFSAERPKGSFSTLEIQRTEQGDSAMYLCASSPRLRGGSGIEQFFGPGTRLTVL.

This clone was detected once. This same CDR3 is encoded by further DNA sequences in the sample. Here the CDR3 reads CASSTTENTEAFF. CDR3 coding DNA: TGTGCCAGCAGCACCACAGAGAACACTGAAGCTTTCTTT. This chain uses TRBV7-9 with TRBJ1-1; D is undetermined. V gave up 5 bases and J gave up 1 base, with 8 bases separating them. In germline, CDR1 is SEHNR, CDR2 FQNEAQ (reference sequence). The CDR3 is made up of 13 amino acids.

J is TRBJ2-2 and V is TRBV7-9; 9 positions match TRBD1. Per germline, CDR1 SEHNR and CDR2 FQNEAQ (reference sequence). With V trimmed by 5 bases and J by 5 bases, 6 bases remained unmatched. CDR3 length equals 15 residues. CDR3 in DNA: TGTGCCAGCAGCCCTGTGGGGACAGGGACCGGGGAGCTGTTTTTT. This sequence encodes CASSPVGTGTGELFF. Together with reference TRBV7-9 and TRBJ2-2, the CDR3 gives the full variable domain: DTGVSQNPRHKITKRGQNVTFRCDPISEHNRLYWYRQTLGQGPEFLTYFQNEAQLEKSRLLSDRFSAERPKGSFSTLEIQRTEQGDSAMYLCASSPVGTGTGELFFGEGSRLTVL.

The gene calls are TRBV30 and TRBJ2-7; no firm D call. This CDR3 is 13 amino acids long. V gave up 0 bases and J gave up 4 bases, with 10 bases separating them. Germline CDR1 is GTSNPN and CDR2 is SVGIG (reference sequence). The CDR3 sequence: CAWSVGSGYEQYF. CDR3 coding DNA: TGTGCCTGGAGTGTAGGTTCAGGATACGAGCAGTACTTC. Using reference TRBV30 and TRBJ2-7 for the parts outside the CDR3, the full variable domain is SQTIHQWPATLVQPVGSPLSLECTVEGTSNPNLYWYRQAAGRGLQLLFYSVGIGQISSEVPQNLSASRPQDRQFILSSKKLLLSDSGFYLCAWSVGSGYEQYFGPGTRLTVT.

CDR3 in amino acids: CASSLVAGEAETQYF. The DNA for the CDR3 is TGTGCCAGCAGCTTAGTTGCAGGGGAAGCGGAGACCCAGTACTTC. J is TRBJ2-5 and V is TRBV11-2, with a possible D match to TRBD1 (6 bases). The CDR3 sequence is 15 residues long. Trimming cost V 1 base and J 5 bases, with 14 bases left between them. Germline CDR1 SGHAT, CDR2 FQNNGV.

The chain is built from TRBV21-1 and TRBJ2-7; the listed D gene, TRBD2, was not tested against the DNA. TRBV21-1 is a listed pseudogene. The CDR3 totals 9 residues. CDR3 amino acids: CSSGYEQYF. The CDR3 DNA sequence: TGTTCTTCGGGCTACGAGCAGTACTTC.

The chain employs TRBV27 and TRBJ2-1; possible D gene TRBD2, 7 bases. Germline-derived CDR1 and CDR2 are MNHEY and SMNVEV (reference sequence). The germline V and J ends were trimmed by 0 bases and 8 bases, with 11 bases remaining between them. The CDR3 runs 14 residues. The CDR3 DNA reads as TGTGCCAGCAGTTTATCGAGGGGGAGGGATGAGCAGTTCTTC. Amino acid sequence: CASSLSRGRDEQFF.

This clone was recorded only once. The V gene is TRBV29-1, the J gene TRBJ1-1; D call uncertain. CDR1 and CDR2 from the germline V gene are SQVTM and ANQGSEA. Trimming cost V 0 bases and J 11 bases, with 16 bases left between them. The CDR3 spans 13 residues. DNA of the CDR3: TGCAGCGTTGAAGAGGATATGCGGACCCACGCTTTCTTT. Translating it yields CSVEEDMRTHAFF. Variable domain in full (rest from reference TRBV29-1 and TRBJ1-1): SAVISQKPSRDICQRGTSLTIQCQVDSQVTMMFWYRQQPGQSLTLIATANQGSEATYESGFVIDKFPISRPNLTFSTLTVSNMSPEDSSIYLCSVEEDMRTHAFFGQGTRLTVV.